The 24 T cell receptor beta chains below come from one sample, sequenced in a study of T-cell reconstitution after alpha-beta-depleted transplantation in children. Unique molecular identifiers were built into the TCRbeta library. TCRdb re-called the PCR reads through MiXCR, storing one row per CDR3 protein. The sample lists a few hundred thousand distinct CDR3 sequences; 10% were seen once. Sample: PBMCs from the stem cell graft donor, taken from the stem cell graft. Receptors were obtained from a human donor who donated a stem cell graft to a child with acute lymphoblastic leukemia.

In its sample, this clonotype was seen many times. The rearrangement joins TRBV28 to TRBJ2-7, with 7 bases aligning to TRBD1. This CDR3 has 15 residues. Looked up from germline, CDR1 is MDHEN and CDR2 is SYDVKM. J was trimmed by 3 bases and V by 6 bases; bases with no gene match: 11. CDR3 region: CASRVLTGLSYEQYF. CDR3 in DNA: TGTGCCAGCAGAGTCCTGACAGGGTTAAGCTACGAGCAGTACTTC.

In its sample, this clonotype was seen a few times. The chain has TRBV5-5 and TRBJ2-6; tentatively, D is TRBD2 (7 bases). V was cut by 1 base and J by 4 bases, with 18 bases left in between. From germline, CDR1 is SGHKS and CDR2 YYEKEE (reference sequence). The CDR3 runs 18 residues. The CDR3 nucleotides read TGTGCCAGCAGCTTGTATTCGCCGGGGGGCACCGGGGCCAACGTCCTGACTTTC. Amino acid sequence: CASSLYSPGGTGANVLTF.

This clonotype was observed a few times. V is TRBV7-8 and J is TRBJ2-3; D might be TRBD2 (5 bases). CDR1 is SGHVS and CDR2 is FQNEAQ in the germline V gene. This CDR3 is built from 18 residues. Deletions cut 4 bases from V and 4 bases from J, with 24 bases between. The CDR3 protein is CASSSIKLNGIWADTQYF. For the CDR3, the DNA is TGTGCCAGCAGCTCAATAAAACTCAACGGGATCTGGGCAGATACGCAGTATTTT.

This chain connects TRBV29-1 to TRBJ2-7; tentatively, D is TRBD1 or TRBD2 (6 bases each). V lost 7 bases and J lost 6, with 16 bases in between. The germline V gene encodes CDR1 SQVTM and CDR2 ANQGSEA. CDR3 length: 12 residues. CDR3 DNA: TGCAGCGCTACCAAGGGGGGAAGCGAGCAGTACTTC. Amino acids: CSATKGGSEQYF.

The chain links TRBV29-1 to TRBJ2-1; D is ambiguous. The V and J ends lost 7 bases and 5 bases respectively, with 15 bases between them. This CDR3 region has 13 residues. Germline V lookup: CDR1 SQVTM, CDR2 ANQGSEA. The CDR3 sequence: CSGGVAQHNEQFF. CDR3 sequence (DNA): TGCAGCGGTGGGGTAGCCCAGCACAATGAGCAGTTCTTC.

This clonotype was detected ten times or more. This chain connects TRBV4-3 to TRBJ2-5; the D is unclear. Germline values: CDR1 LGHNA, CDR2 YSLEER. The CDR3 length is 15 residues. V was pared by 1 base and J by 5 bases, with 14 bases between. Here the CDR3 DNA reads TGCGCCAGCAGCCAAGTTACGGACCACCGGGAGACCCAGTACTTC. Its protein is CASSQVTDHRETQYF.

This chain uses TRBV12-3 or TRBV12-4 with TRBJ1-6; D remains unclear. The V end was cut by 6 bases, the J end by 12 bases, with 12 bases between. The CDR3 has 12 residues. The CDR3 coding sequence is TGTGCCAGCAGCCCTGTGGGCCGACCCCTCCACTTT. This sequence encodes CASSPVGRPLHF.

This clonotype was picked up a small number of times. The V and J genes are TRBV28 and TRBJ1-6, with D hard to call. Germline assignment: CDR1 MDHEN and CDR2 SYDVKM. The V and J ends lost 7 bases and 10 bases respectively, with 20 bases between them. There are 15 residues in the CDR3. The CDR3: CASILNPDPDSPLHF. DNA for the CDR3: TGTGCCAGCATCCTCAACCCAGACCCGGACTCACCCCTCCACTTT. The complete variable domain, with remaining parts taken from reference TRBV28 and TRBJ1-6, reads DVKVTQSSRYLVKRTGEKVFLECVQDMDHENMFWYRQDPGLGLRLIYFSYDVKMKEKGDIPEGYSVSREKKERFSLILESASTNQTSMYLCASILNPDPDSPLHFGNGTRLTVT.

This clonotype turned up a few times. V usage is TRBV3-1 and J usage is TRBJ2-1; TRBD2 matches 10 bases. The junction had 8 bases not matched to a gene; V was cut back by 0 bases and J by 9 bases. Germline V gene sequence: CDR1 LGHDT, CDR2 YNNKEL (reference sequence). The CDR3 is made up of 16 amino acids. CDR3 loop: CASSQDSSGSPLEQFF. The CDR3 DNA reads TGTGCCAGCAGCCAAGACTCTAGCGGGAGCCCTCTTGAGCAGTTCTTC.

This clonotype was counted many times. The rearrangement joins TRBV28 to TRBJ2-7, with 7 bases that match TRBD2. Germline V gene lookup returns CDR1 MDHEN and CDR2 SYDVKM. The CDR3 is 16 residues long. V dropped 2 bases and J dropped 1; count of bases not matched to a gene: 8. In DNA form, the CDR3 reads TGTGCCAGCAGTTTAAGTTTAGCGGGCCAGTCCTACGAGCAGTACTTC. Translation: CASSLSLAGQSYEQYF.

The CDR3 bases are TGTGCCAGCAGCTTAGCCGGCGGGAGGGCCATCTGGAATGAGCAGTTCTTC. Translating gives CASSLAGGRAIWNEQFF. The rearrangement uses TRBV7-2 and TRBJ2-1; 9 bases map to TRBD2. Trimming took 0 bases from V and 7 from J; bases not matched to a gene: 10. This CDR3 is 17 amino acids long. Germline V gene data show CDR1 as SGHTA and CDR2 as FQGNSA.

This clonotype has a handful of counts. The V call is TRBV4-3, the J call TRBJ2-3; TRBD2 agrees at 7 bases. From germline, CDR1 is LGHNA and CDR2 YSLEER. The CDR3 length is 16 residues. V was clipped by 0 bases and J by 4 bases; unmatched bases: 7. The CDR3 region is CASSQDKAGVSDTQYF. The CDR3 bases are TGCGCCAGCAGCCAAGATAAGGCGGGAGTATCAGATACGCAGTATTTT.

This clonotype came up many times. This rearrangement joins TRBV29-1 to TRBJ1-2; a possible D gene is TRBD1 (6 bases). Trimming took off 5 bases at V and 3 bases at J, with 16 bases between the two ends. CDR3 length: 14 amino acids. CDR1 SQVTM and CDR2 ANQGSEA come from the germline V gene. The CDR3 is CSVSTGISHYGYTF. The CDR3 nucleotides read TGCAGCGTTTCGACAGGCATATCGCACTATGGCTACACCTTC.

This clonotype was counted at least ten times. This CDR3 is CASSSLGGGGETQYF. The CDR3 DNA follows: TGTGCCAGCAGCTCTCTCGGGGGAGGGGGAGAGACCCAGTACTTC. The V and J genes are TRBV7-9 and TRBJ2-5; TRBD2 might be the D (7 bases). Between the trimmed V and J ends, which lost 4 bases and 4 bases, there was a span of 16 bases. Per germline, CDR1 SEHNR and CDR2 FQNEAQ (reference sequence). This CDR3 has 15 amino acids.

This chain uses TRBV7-2 with TRBJ2-3, with 7 bases lining up with TRBD2. Germline CDR1 and CDR2: SGHTA and FQGNSA. V gave up 1 base and J gave up 4 bases; unmatched junction bases: 5. The length of the CDR3 is 15 residues. Here the CDR3 DNA reads TGTGCCAGCAGCTTAGTGGGCGGGAGTTCAGATACGCAGTATTTT. Protein: CASSLVGGSSDTQYF.

This clonotype was counted only a few times. This rearrangement joins TRBV18 to TRBJ1-5; 8 positions match TRBD1. This CDR3 is 19 amino acids long. From germline, CDR1 is KGHSH and CDR2 LQKENI. V lost 7 bases, J lost 1 base, and 18 bases stayed unmatched. CDR3 loop: CASFTDRTGTTESNQPQHF. CDR3 bases: TGTGCCAGCTTCACCGACAGGACAGGGACGACCGAAAGCAATCAGCCCCAGCATTTT.

The rearrangement joins TRBV7-3 to TRBJ2-2; D is perhaps TRBD2 (6 bases). Deletions cut 1 base from V and 1 base from J, with 10 bases between. The CDR3 loop spans 16 amino acids. Per germline, CDR1 SGHTA and CDR2 FQGTGA. The CDR3 DNA sequence: TGTGCCAGCAGCTTAAGGGGGGAACTGAACACCGGGGAGCTGTTTTTT. This sequence encodes CASSLRGELNTGELFF.

This clonotype occurred a few times. The rearrangement links TRBV7-9 to TRBJ2-3; no clear D gene. Looked up from germline, CDR1 is SEHNR and CDR2 is FQNEAQ (reference sequence). This CDR3 is built from 17 residues. V shed 1 base and J shed 3 bases, with 17 bases lying between them. CDR3 nucleotides: TGTGCCAGCAGCTTAGGCTTTCCATCTGGATTGACAGATACGCAGTATTTT. Translating gives CASSLGFPSGLTDTQYF. Drawing the rest from reference TRBV7-9 and TRBJ2-3, the complete variable domain is DTGVSQNPRHKITKRGQNVTFRCDPISEHNRLYWYRQTLGQGPEFLTYFQNEAQLEKSRLLSDRFSAERPKGSFSTLEIQRTEQGDSAMYLCASSLGFPSGLTDTQYFGPGTRLTVL.

This clonotype was detected ten times or more. This chain connects TRBV6-2 or TRBV6-3 to TRBJ2-1; possibly TRBD1 or TRBD2 for D (5 bases each). V lost 5 bases and J lost 3, with 20 bases in between. The CDR3 runs 17 residues. Germline V gene data show CDR1 as MNHEY and CDR2 as SVGEGT. CDR3 sequence: CASSTFRDLLIYNEQFF. CDR3 coding DNA: TGTGCCAGCAGTACCTTCCGGGACCTCTTAATCTACAATGAGCAGTTCTTC.

The chain carries TRBV7-2 and TRBJ1-2; D gene ambiguous. The CDR3 totals 14 residues. Trimming stripped 3 bases from V and 4 bases from J, with 12 bases between. Germline values: CDR1 SGHTA, CDR2 FQGNSA. The CDR3 nucleotides read TGTGCCAGCAGCTTCTCTTCGCTTAGCTATGGCTACACCTTC. Residues: CASSFSSLSYGYTF.

The table lists this clonotype with a few counts. This rearrangement joins TRBV7-9 to TRBJ2-7; possible D gene TRBD2, 6 bases. The CDR3 totals 15 residues. Trimming removed 1 base from V and 5 bases from J, with 15 bases in between. Germline V gene data show CDR1 as SEHNR and CDR2 as FQNEAQ (reference sequence). CDR3 amino acids: CASSLGRDSGDEQYF. CDR3 DNA sequence: TGTGCCAGCAGCTTAGGGCGGGATTCGGGCGACGAGCAGTACTTC.

Concerning this clonotype itself: This sequence may be a read error, since a much larger clone differs from it by one base. This chain links TRBV29-1 with TRBJ2-3; D unresolved. From germline, CDR1 is SQVTM and CDR2 ANQGSEA. This CDR3 has 12 residues. This CDR3 reads CSARRYTDTHYF. The CDR3 DNA reads as TGCAGCGCCAGACGATACACAGATACGCATTATTTT.

The chain uses TRBV12-3 or TRBV12-4 and TRBJ2-1; 10 bases match TRBD2. CDR3 length: 21 residues. J was trimmed by 4 bases and V by 3 bases; bases with no gene match: 21. In nucleotides, the CDR3 is TGTGCCAGCAGTTTCATCCTCACTAGCGGGATGGGGAAGGGTCAGTACAATGAGCAGTTCTTC. Its protein product is CASSFILTSGMGKGQYNEQFF.

The chain joins TRBV12-3 or TRBV12-4 to TRBJ1-2; D gene ambiguous. The CDR3 has 14 amino acids. Trimming removed 6 bases from V and 4 bases from J, with 15 bases in between. CDR3 sequence reads: CASSPEGGGYGYTF. Written as DNA, the CDR3 is TGTGCCAGCAGCCCAGAGGGTGGCGGCTATGGCTACACCTTC.